These 21 T cell receptor beta chains came from one sample sequenced in a study of T cell responses to AZD1222 COVID-19 vaccine. Some clones are missing from TCRdb's copy, which holds only in-frame ones; the method was immunoSEQ multiplex PCR. The sample lists around 140,000 clones, 85% to 95% occurring once. Material: peripheral blood, obtained after recovery from COVID-19. The receptors originated from an adult who had recovered from COVID-19.

The chain uses TRBV28 and TRBJ2-4; D ambiguous. The CDR3 consists of 12 residues. Germline V gene sequence: CDR1 MDHEN, CDR2 SYDVKM. V gave up 5 bases and J gave up 4 bases, with 6 bases separating them. The CDR3 sequence: CASSEGKNIQYF. The CDR3 nucleotides read TGTGCCAGCAGTGAAGGGAAAAACATTCAGTACTTC.

The CDR3 is CASRIRAPLGDEAFF. The CDR3 DNA reads TGTGCCAGTAGGATCAGGGCTCCCCTAGGGGATGAAGCTTTCTTT. The rearrangement uses TRBV19 and TRBJ1-1; tentative D call: TRBD1 (5 bases). Per germline, CDR1 LNHDA and CDR2 SQIVND (reference sequence). The CDR3 consists of 15 residues. Deletions cut 6 bases from V and 7 bases from J, with 21 bases between.

The gene calls are TRBV5-1 and TRBJ2-3, with 10 nucleotides matching TRBD2. V lost 4 bases and J lost 1; bases outside the gene matches: 9. Germline CDR1 reads SGHRS; CDR2 reads YFSETQ. This CDR3 comprises 17 residues. CDR3 sequence: CASSDPGLARRTDTQYF. The CDR3, as DNA: TGCGCCAGCAGCGACCCGGGACTAGCGCGACGCACAGATACGCAGTATTTT. Variable domain in full (rest from reference TRBV5-1 and TRBJ2-3): KAGVTQTPRYLIKTRGQQVTLSCSPISGHRSVSWYQQTPGQGLQFLFEYFSETQRNKGNFPGRFSGRQFSNSRSEMNVSTLELGDSALYLCASSDPGLARRTDTQYFGPGTRLTVL.

The rearrangement uses TRBV6-5 and TRBJ2-7; D is unclear. Germline lookup yields CDR1 MNHEY and CDR2 SVGAGI. Deletions cut 5 bases from V and 9 bases from J, with 14 bases between. The CDR3 is made up of 12 amino acids. In DNA form, the CDR3 reads TGTGCCAGCAGTCCCGCTGTCTCGGGGCAGTACTTC. It yields the protein CASSPAVSGQYF.

This chain joins TRBV19 and TRBJ1-2, with 8 bases matching TRBD1. The junction had 9 bases not matched to a gene; V was cut back by 5 bases and J by 4 bases. This CDR3 has 15 amino acids. Germline V gene lookup returns CDR1 LNHDA and CDR2 SQIVND (reference sequence). The CDR3 DNA sequence: TGTGCCAGTAGTGTGGGACAGGAGATTATCTATGGCTACACCTTC. This encodes CASSVGQEIIYGYTF.

V gene TRBV5-1 combines with J gene TRBJ1-1; a weak D match, TRBD1 (6 bases). CDR1 SGHRS and CDR2 YFSETQ come from the germline V gene. V lost 4 bases, J lost 4 bases, and 17 bases lay in between. The CDR3 has 15 residues. The CDR3, as DNA: TGCGCCAGCAGCCCCAGGGGAGACAGGCCCACTGAAGCTTTCTTT. It yields the protein CASSPRGDRPTEAFF.

V is TRBV7-9 and J is TRBJ2-3, with D unclear. V lost 6 bases and J lost 4, with 5 bases in between. This CDR3 spans 11 amino acids. Germline lookup yields CDR1 SEHNR and CDR2 FQNEAQ (reference sequence). For the CDR3, the DNA is TGTGCCAGCAGTGGGGCAGATACGCAGTATTTT. It codes for CASSGADTQYF.

The chain carries TRBV30 and TRBJ1-2, with D maybe TRBD1 (6 bases). CDR1 is GTSNPN and CDR2 is SVGIG in the germline V gene (reference sequence). Trimming removed 4 bases at V and 6 bases at J, with 15 bases between. CDR3 length: 13 amino acids. In DNA form, the CDR3 reads TGTGCCTGGAATTCCGGGGGGCTGCATGGCTACACCTTC. This sequence encodes CAWNSGGLHGYTF.

CDR3 protein: CASSLAGVGIAYNEQFF. In DNA, the CDR3 is TGTGCCAGCAGCTTAGCGGGCGTGGGAATCGCCTACAATGAGCAGTTCTTC. The V gene is TRBV7-9, the J gene TRBJ2-1; D remains unclear. The CDR3 loop spans 17 amino acids. The V gene's germline CDR1 is SEHNR and CDR2 FQNEAQ (reference sequence). Trimming removed 0 bases from V and 2 bases from J, with 14 bases in between.

The rearrangement uses TRBV30 and TRBJ2-1, with D perhaps matching TRBD2 (6 bases). The CDR3 is made up of 15 amino acids. V lost 2 bases, J lost 7 bases, and 18 bases lay in between. Germline V gene data show CDR1 as GTSNPN and CDR2 as SVGIG (reference sequence). In DNA form, the CDR3 reads TGTGCCTGGAGTCCCTCCGGGACTTTTCATAATGAGCAGTTCTTC. Amino acid sequence: CAWSPSGTFHNEQFF. The full variable domain, rest sourced from reference TRBV30 and TRBJ2-1, is SQTIHQWPATLVQPVGSPLSLECTVEGTSNPNLYWYRQAAGRGLQLLFYSVGIGQISSEVPQNLSASRPQDRQFILSSKKLLLSDSGFYLCAWSPSGTFHNEQFFGPGTRLTVL.

The CDR3 nucleotides read TGCAGCGTTGAATTGGGGTCACAAGCTTTCTTT. Translation: CSVELGSQAFF. The V gene is TRBV29-1, the J gene TRBJ1-1, with D hard to call. This CDR3 region has 11 residues. Trimming took off 2 bases at V and 9 bases at J, with 10 bases between the two ends. Germline V lookup: CDR1 SQVTM, CDR2 ANQGSEA.

V usage is TRBV15 and J usage is TRBJ1-1; D is unclear. This CDR3 spans 15 amino acids. Germline CDR1 and CDR2: LNHNV and YYDKDF (reference sequence). Between the trimmed V and J ends, which lost 0 bases and 4 bases, there was a span of 12 bases. For the CDR3, the DNA is TGTGCCACCAGCAGAGACGGTTGGGGTGGCACTGAAGCTTTCTTT. Translating gives CATSRDGWGGTEAFF.

The rearrangement uses TRBV7-2 and TRBJ1-6; TRBD1 might be the D (6 bases). CDR1 is SGHTA and CDR2 is FQGNSA in the germline V gene. V was shortened by 5 bases and J by 7 bases, with 9 bases between the two germline ends. The CDR3 is 13 amino acids. The CDR3 is CASSAGVNSPLHF. DNA for the CDR3: TGTGCCAGCAGCGCAGGGGTGAATTCACCCCTCCACTTT.

This rearrangement joins TRBV13 to TRBJ1-2; 9 bases match TRBD1. Germline V lookup: CDR1 PRHDT, CDR2 FYEKMQ (reference sequence). The CDR3 covers 16 residues. V shed 5 bases, J shed 4 bases, and the junction held 11 bases outside the gene matches. The CDR3: CASSPPDRTGVYGYTF. The CDR3 nucleotides read TGTGCCAGCAGCCCACCTGACCGGACAGGGGTCTATGGCTACACCTTC.

J is TRBJ1-1 and V is TRBV10-3; D is uncertain. Trimming shortened V by 7 bases and J by 4 bases, and 22 bases separated the two germline ends. This CDR3 spans 16 amino acids. Germline V lookup: CDR1 ENHRY, CDR2 SYGVKD. CDR3 sequence (DNA): TGTGCCATCATCATAAAGGGTCTTGGAGGATCCACTGAAGCTTTCTTT. Translating gives CAIIIKGLGGSTEAFF.

The chain is built from TRBV11-2 and TRBJ2-7, with D unclear. There are 13 residues in the CDR3. Germline V gene lookup returns CDR1 SGHAT and CDR2 FQNNGV. The V end lost 8 bases, the J end lost 5 bases, and 16 bases lay between the germline ends. The CDR3 DNA reads as TGTGCCAGCTCCTCCGGGCGGAATAACGAGCAGTACTTC. It encodes CASSSGRNNEQYF.

This clone has a single count. The rearrangement links TRBV6-5 to TRBJ2-7; the D call may be TRBD1 or TRBD2 (5 bases each). From germline, CDR1 is MNHEY and CDR2 SVGAGI. The V gene lost 5 bases and the J gene lost 0 bases, with 8 bases spanning the gap. The CDR3 length is 13 residues. The chain's CDR3 is CASSRDLSYEQYF. In DNA, the CDR3 is TGTGCCAGCAGTCGGGACCTCTCCTACGAGCAGTACTTC.

The chain recombines TRBV5-4 with TRBJ2-2; 11 nucleotides match TRBD1. V gave up 4 bases and J gave up 0 bases; unmatched junction bases: 5. The CDR3 has 17 residues. Germline CDR1 is SGHNT and CDR2 is YYREEE (reference sequence). The CDR3 DNA reads TGTGCCAGCAGCCCGCCGGGACAGGGGGCGAACACCGGGGAGCTGTTTTTT. Residues: CASSPPGQGANTGELFF.

This chain connects TRBV11-2 to TRBJ2-4; D unclear. The V and J ends lost 4 bases and 7 bases respectively, with 14 bases between them. This CDR3 has 14 amino acids. Germline values: CDR1 SGHAT, CDR2 FQNNGV. The CDR3 DNA reads TGTGCCAGCAGCTCCCTACATGGTGGTAACATTCAGTACTTC. Its protein is CASSSLHGGNIQYF. Filled out from reference TRBV11-2 and TRBJ2-4, the complete variable domain reads EAGVAQSPRYKIIEKRQSVAFWCNPISGHATLYWYQQILGQGPKLLIQFQNNGVVDDSQLPKDRFSAERLKGVDSTLKIQPAKLEDSAVYLCASSSLHGGNIQYFGAGTRLSVL.

The chain is built from TRBV30 and TRBJ1-1, with D tentatively TRBD1 (6 bases). CDR3 length: 16 amino acids. CDR1 is GTSNPN, CDR2 SVGIG, per germline (reference sequence). V lost 0 bases and J 2 bases, leaving 16 bases between the germline ends. In DNA form, the CDR3 reads TGTGCCTGGAGTGTACATTTAGGGGGAGGAAACACTGAAGCTTTCTTT. This codes for CAWSVHLGGGNTEAFF.

CDR3: CASGTSGSYEQYF. Here the CDR3 DNA reads TGTGCCAGCGGTACTAGCGGGAGTTACGAGCAGTACTTC. The chain combines TRBV6-5 with TRBJ2-7; 11 positions match TRBD2. Per the germline V gene, CDR1 is MNHEY and CDR2 is SVGAGI. V lost 8 bases to trimming and J lost 4 bases; unmatched junction nucleotides: 4. This CDR3 spans 13 amino acids.